These 23 T cell receptor beta chains originate from one sample sequenced in a study of cytomegalovirus exposure and HLA in healthy donors. The PCR had 60 Vbeta and 13 Jbeta primers. Sequenced by immunoSEQ multiplex PCR; TCRdb stores in-frame clones only, minus some. The sample lists more than 150,000 clones; around 84% were seen once. Sequenced material: PBMCs. All receptors derive from a girl aged 2 to 9 in good health and CMV-seropositive.

The genes are TRBV11-2 and TRBJ2-7; 11 nucleotides agree with TRBD2. Germline V gene lookup returns CDR1 SGHAT and CDR2 FQNNGV. J lost 2 bases, V lost 5 bases, and 17 bases had no gene match. The CDR3 is 19 residues long. CDR3 nucleotide sequence: TGTGCCAGCAGCGCCCAACTAGCGGGGGTGTTAGAGAAAACCTACGAGCAGTACTTC. Translated: CASSAQLAGVLEKTYEQYF.

V is TRBV2 and J is TRBJ2-7; 8 nucleotides match TRBD2. J lost 5 bases, V lost 6 bases, and 6 bases had no gene match. The CDR3 consists of 13 residues. Germline CDR1 reads SNHLY; CDR2 reads FYNNEI. CDR3 residues: CASRPGGAHEQYF. DNA for the CDR3: TGTGCCAGCAGACCCGGGGGGGCCCACGAGCAGTACTTC.

This clone has a single count. The chain is built from TRBV7-9 and TRBJ2-7; TRBD1 matches at 9 bases. The V segment lost 2 bases and the J segment 4 bases; nucleotides outside the gene matches: 6. CDR1 and CDR2 from the germline V gene are SEHNR and FQNEAQ (reference sequence). The CDR3 length is 15 residues. The CDR3 DNA follows: TGTGCCAGCAGCTTAACAGGGGGCGCGGGGTACGAGCAGTACTTC. It codes for CASSLTGGAGYEQYF.

The chain combines TRBV29-1 with TRBJ2-4, with 12 nucleotides matching TRBD2. The CDR3 sequence is 12 residues long. The germline V gene has CDR1 SQVTM and CDR2 ANQGSEA. The V and J ends lost 7 bases and 10 bases, in that order; junction bases with no gene match: 5. This chain's CDR3 is CSGRTSGEIQYF. CDR3 DNA sequence: TGCAGCGGGCGGACTAGCGGGGAAATTCAGTACTTC.

Comment on this clone: The same CDR3 can be traced to other DNA sequences in this sample. The chain joins TRBV30 to TRBJ1-5; D remains ambiguous. The V end was cut by 1 base, the J end by 4 bases, with 11 bases between. Germline assignment: CDR1 GTSNPN and CDR2 SVGIG (reference sequence). CDR3 length: 14 residues. CDR3 loop: CAWSDTGSNQPQHF. CDR3 in DNA: TGTGCCTGGAGTGATACGGGTTCTAATCAGCCCCAGCATTTT. Full variable domain (remainder filled in from reference TRBV30 and TRBJ1-5): SQTIHQWPATLVQPVGSPLSLECTVEGTSNPNLYWYRQAAGRGLQLLFYSVGIGQISSEVPQNLSASRPQDRQFILSSKKLLLSDSGFYLCAWSDTGSNQPQHFGDGTRLSIL.

The chain couples TRBV10-3 to TRBJ1-2, with D unclear. Germline V CDR1 and CDR2: ENHRY, SYGVKD. The V end was cut by 4 bases, the J end by 8 bases, with 11 bases between. This CDR3 region has 12 residues. For the CDR3, the DNA is TGTGCCATCAGTGGAGATTTTCGGGGCTACACCTTC. Translated, it gives CAISGDFRGYTF.

The chain uses TRBV6-1 and TRBJ2-4; 9 bases line up with TRBD1. The junction had 4 bases not matched to a gene; V was cut back by 3 bases and J by 1 base. CDR3 length: 16 residues. Germline CDR1 MNHNS, CDR2 SASEGT. CDR3: CASSERTGVAKNIQYF. In DNA, the CDR3 is TGTGCCAGCAGTGAGAGGACAGGGGTTGCCAAAAACATTCAGTACTTC.

The chain uses TRBV2 and TRBJ1-3; D is unresolved. Germline V CDR1 and CDR2: SNHLY, FYNNEI. The CDR3 totals 12 residues. V was clipped by 11 bases and J by 0 bases, with 8 bases between them. This CDR3 is CAHGDSGNTIYF. CDR3 coding DNA: TGTGCCCACGGTGACTCTGGAAACACCATATATTTT.

The chain employs TRBV9 and TRBJ1-1; possibly TRBD1 for D (6 bases). This CDR3 region has 13 residues. With 5 bases removed from V and 5 bases from J, the gap between germline ends came to 13 bases. CDR1 and CDR2 (germline): SGDLS, YYNGEE. For the CDR3, the DNA is TGTGCCAGCAGTCCACAGGGTGGGACTGAAGCTTTCTTT. Protein sequence: CASSPQGGTEAFF.

The J gene is TRBJ1-5, the V gene TRBV5-8; possible D gene TRBD1, 5 bases. The V gene's germline CDR1 is SGHTS and CDR2 YDEGEE. Trimming stripped 3 bases from V and 1 base from J, with 17 bases between. The CDR3 has 17 amino acids. CDR3 DNA sequence: TGTGCCAGCAGCTATGAATGGGGGGACTCGAGCAATCAGCCCCAGCATTTT. Encoded protein: CASSYEWGDSSNQPQHF.

The rearrangement links TRBV19 to TRBJ2-7; D gene uncertain. The ends were cut back, 5 bases at V and 3 bases at J, with 11 bases in the middle. The CDR3 contains 13 residues. CDR1 is LNHDA and CDR2 is SQIVND in the germline V gene (reference sequence). The chain's CDR3 is CASSRLVFYEQYF. The CDR3, as DNA: TGTGCCAGTAGTCGGCTAGTTTTCTACGAGCAGTACTTC.

The chain recombines TRBV9 with TRBJ1-1; tentatively, D is TRBD1 (6 bases). Germline assignment: CDR1 SGDLS and CDR2 YYNGEE. Trimming cost V 3 bases and J 1 base, with 25 bases left between them. The CDR3 is made up of 19 amino acids. CDR3 nucleotides: TGTGCCAGCAGCGAGGCAGGGGTTGCAGGGAAAAATACGAACACTGAAGCTTTCTTT. Encoded protein: CASSEAGVAGKNTNTEAFF.

The chain is built from TRBV6-6 and TRBJ1-6; D remains unclear. Germline V gene data show CDR1 as MNHNY and CDR2 as SVGAGI (reference sequence). The CDR3 is 16 residues long. V was pared by 2 bases and J by 0 bases, with 8 bases between. In DNA, the CDR3 is TGTGCCAGCAGTTACGGGCCGAGCTCCTATAATTCACCCCTCCACTTT. Protein product: CASSYGPSSYNSPLHF.

This chain connects TRBV6-1 to TRBJ1-5, with a tentative D call TRBD1 (6 bases). Per germline, CDR1 MNHNS and CDR2 SASEGT. Trimming left V 5 bases short and J 2 bases short, with 13 bases between. The CDR3 covers 15 residues. In nucleotides, the CDR3 is TGTGCCAGCAGTAAAAGCGAGGGGGGCAATCAGCCCCAGCATTTT. Translated: CASSKSEGGNQPQHF.

The chain has TRBV10-3 and TRBJ1-1; 11 bases fit TRBD1. CDR3 length: 13 amino acids. Germline CDR1 is ENHRY and CDR2 is SYGVKD. After removal of 4 bases from V and 7 bases from J, the junction contained 2 bases not matched to a gene. The CDR3 region is CAISVGTGGEAFF. The CDR3 coding sequence is TGTGCCATCAGTGTCGGGACAGGGGGTGAAGCTTTCTTT.

The V and J genes are TRBV5-6 and TRBJ2-3; TRBD2 is a possible D gene (5 bases). The germline V and J ends were trimmed by 4 bases and 2 bases, with 26 bases remaining between them. Germline V CDR1 and CDR2: SGHDT, YYEEEE. The CDR3 has 19 residues. This CDR3 reads CASSGGGGGRYRFTDTQYF. The CDR3, as DNA: TGTGCCAGCAGCGGCGGAGGCGGCGGGCGGTACAGATTCACAGATACGCAGTATTTT.

The chain uses TRBV19 and TRBJ1-1; a weak D match, TRBD1 (5 bases). V was shortened by 6 bases and J by 3 bases, with 14 bases between the two germline ends. Germline V gives CDR1 LNHDA, CDR2 SQIVND (reference sequence). The CDR3 consists of 14 residues. The CDR3: CASRRLGTHTEAFF. As DNA, the CDR3 is TGTGCCAGTAGAAGGTTAGGGACTCACACTGAAGCTTTCTTT. The entire variable domain, with the rest obtained from reference TRBV19 and TRBJ1-1, is as follows: DGGITQSPKYLFRKEGQNVTLSCEQNLNHDAMYWYRQDPGQGLRLIYYSQIVNDFQKGDIAEGYSVSREKKESFPLTVTSAQKNPTAFYLCASRRLGTHTEAFFGQGTRLTVV.

This rearrangement joins TRBV19 to TRBJ1-1; a weak D match, TRBD1 (5 bases). This CDR3 spans 16 amino acids. Trimming stripped 3 bases from V and 5 bases from J, with 19 bases between. Germline values: CDR1 LNHDA, CDR2 SQIVND (reference sequence). The CDR3 DNA sequence: TGTGCCAGTAGTATCTGGGGGGGGATCCCGGAAACTGAAGCTTTCTTT. Translation gives CASSIWGGIPETEAFF.

This chain connects TRBV6-1 to TRBJ1-4; TRBD1 is a possible D gene (5 bases). This CDR3 has 16 residues. Germline V lookup: CDR1 MNHNS, CDR2 SASEGT. V gave up 2 bases and J gave up 7 bases, with 17 bases separating them. CDR3 nucleotides: TGTGCCAGCAGTGAAATAGCAGGGTCTCGCGGTGAAAAACTGTTTTTT. Its protein is CASSEIAGSRGEKLFF.

This clone was seen a single time. The chain is built from TRBV4-1 and TRBJ1-2; D is unclear. Germline values: CDR1 MGHRA, CDR2 YSYEKL. This CDR3 contains 16 residues. The V and J ends lost 1 base and 2 bases respectively, with 14 bases between them. CDR3: CASSQVHDGRNYGYTF. Written as DNA, the CDR3 is TGCGCCAGCAGCCAAGTACACGACGGGAGAAACTATGGCTACACCTTC.

The rearrangement uses TRBV19 and TRBJ1-5, with TRBD1 matching over 7 bases. The CDR3 length is 13 residues. V gave up 6 bases and J gave up 8 bases; unmatched junction bases: 7. Germline CDR1 reads LNHDA; CDR2 reads SQIVND (reference sequence). This CDR3 reads CASSRRGLEPQHF. The CDR3 bases are TGTGCCAGTAGCCGAAGGGGGCTAGAGCCCCAGCATTTT.

The chain joins TRBV10-3 to TRBJ1-3, with unresolved D. The CDR3 covers 14 residues. Trimming left V 0 bases short and J 3 bases short, with 6 bases between. CDR1 ENHRY and CDR2 SYGVKD come from the germline V gene. CDR3: CAISESGDGNTIYF. In nucleotides, the CDR3 is TGTGCCATCAGTGAGTCCGGGGATGGAAACACCATATATTTT.

The chain employs TRBV5-6 and TRBJ2-1, with TRBD2 matching over 9 bases. The CDR3 has 18 amino acids. The junction had 19 bases not matched to a gene; V was cut back by 2 bases and J by 10 bases. The germline V gene has CDR1 SGHDT and CDR2 YYEEEE. The CDR3 DNA is TGTGCCAGCAGCTTTATGGTGGGGCTAGCGGGGTTGGCCATCGAGCAGTTCTTC. Its protein product is CASSFMVGLAGLAIEQFF.